The present T cell receptor beta chain was sequenced within a study of spatial heterogeneity in lung cancer. Overall study: Consistently, beta-chain sequences turned up in larger numbers than alpha-chain sequences did.

TCRdb re-analysed the 5' RACE reads in MiXCR, keeping a single row per CDR3 protein. The sample has 30,000 to 45,000 distinct CDR3 sequences; around 3.3% are singletons. CDR3 length: 13 amino acids. V lost 5 bases and J lost 6; bases outside the gene matches: 7. Looked up from germline, CDR1 is SGHTA and CDR2 is FQGNSA. This clonotype was counted ten times or more. Time point here: sample taken at primary tumor resection. The sequence came from a male donor with early-stage non-small cell lung cancer. Sequenced material: normal lung tissue next to the tumor, taken at surgery. The chain employs TRBV7-2 and TRBJ2-7, with 7 positions matching TRBD1. CDR3 sequence: CASSPRGQSEQYF. In DNA form, the CDR3 reads TGTGCCAGCAGCCCGAGGGGGCAGAGCGAGCAGTACTTC.